The T cell receptor beta chain described here comes from a study of regulatory T cells in long-lasting Graves disease. Regarding the study as a whole: Less diverse TCR repertoires were seen in persistent Graves' patients than in newly diagnosed ones. Persistent disease favored TRBV28, TRBJ1-2 and TRBJ2-5.

Worth noting for this clonotype: Its specificity is unknown.

J gave up 3 bases and V 3 bases, and 6 bases lay outside the gene matches. Looked up from germline, CDR1 is WSHSY and CDR2 is SAAADI. There are 17 residues in the CDR3. iRepertoire HTBI primers and Arm-PCR of CDR3 regions built TCR beta libraries. TCRdb recomputed calls from the multiplex PCR reads with MiXCR, one row per CDR3 protein. This table holds more than 400,000 distinct CDR3 sequences, roughly 17% found once. Indicated time point: newly diagnosed GD, antithyroid drugs for less than 3 months. RNA extracted from PBMCs served as the sequencing template. In addition, the sample was reused for a study of T cells in Graves' hyperthyroidism and ophthalmopathy. That paper notes: Clonotypes that were expanded in thyroid above 0.001 mostly appeared in blood too.

The clonotype comes from a man in his forties with Graves disease. The gene calls are TRBV10-2 and TRBJ2-1; the match to TRBD2 covers 12 bases. The sample was peripheral blood mononuclear cells (PBMCs), taken at new diagnosis, from a patient treated with antithyroid drugs. The CDR3 region is CASSDPSGRAYYNEQFF. CDR3 DNA: TGCGCCAGCAGTGATCCTAGCGGGAGGGCCTACTACAATGAGCAGTTCTTC.